These 27 T cell receptor beta chains came from one sample sequenced in a study of beta chain features in type 1 diabetes. The whole isolated RNA underwent reverse transcription, so sequencing captured expressed TCRB transcripts. Here immunoSEQ multiplex PCR was the method, and the copy in TCRdb shows in-frame clones only, minus some. The profile shows under 450,000 clones, roughly 16% of them singletons. Sample: naive CD4+ T cells from blood. The receptors originated from a woman younger than 35 in good health.

This clone showed up just a few times. The chain couples TRBV20-1 to TRBJ1-1, with unresolved D. V shed 6 bases and J shed 5 bases, with 10 bases lying between them. Germline lookup yields CDR1 DFQATT and CDR2 SNEGSKA (reference sequence). This CDR3 region has 11 residues. CDR3 residues: CSAKSVTEAFF. CDR3 nucleotides: TGCAGTGCCAAGTCGGTGACTGAAGCTTTCTTT.

J is TRBJ1-2 and V is TRBV2; 10 bases are a match to TRBD1. V lost 4 bases and J lost 4; bases outside the gene matches: 3. The CDR3 totals 14 residues. Germline CDR1 is SNHLY and CDR2 is FYNNEI. For the CDR3, the DNA is TGTGCCAGCAGTGCCAGGACAGGGGGCTATGGCTACACCTTC. This sequence encodes CASSARTGGYGYTF.

This clone was seen a handful of times. The genes are TRBV14 and TRBJ1-2; D is unresolved. This CDR3 has 17 residues. The V and J ends lost 0 bases and 4 bases respectively, with 18 bases between them. CDR1 is SGHDN and CDR2 is FVKESK in the germline V gene. In DNA form, the CDR3 reads TGTGCCAGCAGCCAAGATCCATCGTCCTCCCACATCTATGGCTACACCTTC. Translation: CASSQDPSSSHIYGYTF. Full variable domain (outside the CDR3, taken from reference TRBV14 and TRBJ1-2): EAGVTQFPSHSVIEKGQTVTLRCDPISGHDNLYWYRRVMGKEIKFLLHFVKESKQDESGMPNNRFLAERTGGTYSTLKVQPAELEDSGVYFCASSQDPSSSHIYGYTFGSGTRLTVV.

This clone was counted between two and nine times. The chain couples TRBV5-4 to TRBJ2-5; D call uncertain. Trimming shortened V by 0 bases and J by 1 base, and 4 bases separated the two germline ends. The CDR3 spans 13 residues. From germline, CDR1 is SGHNT and CDR2 YYREEE (reference sequence). The CDR3 here is CASSLGLQETQYF. CDR3 DNA sequence: TGTGCCAGCAGCTTGGGACTCCAAGAGACCCAGTACTTC.

The rearrangement uses TRBV19 and TRBJ1-2; no definite D call. Germline V gene lookup returns CDR1 LNHDA and CDR2 SQIVND (reference sequence). With 3 bases removed from V and 6 bases from J, the gap between germline ends came to 8 bases. The CDR3 length is 12 residues. The CDR3 region is CASSMRRDGYTF. In DNA, the CDR3 is TGTGCCAGTAGTATGCGTCGCGATGGCTACACCTTC.

The chain recombines TRBV4-2 with TRBJ2-1, with TRBD2 matching over 10 bases. Per germline, CDR1 LGHNA and CDR2 YNFKEQ. Losses at the gene ends were 6 bases for V and 7 bases for J; bases not matched to a gene: 12. This CDR3 spans 16 amino acids. The CDR3 region is CASSRFLAGVGNEQFF. CDR3 nucleotide sequence: TGTGCCAGCAGTCGCTTTCTAGCGGGAGTAGGGAATGAGCAGTTCTTC.

The rearrangement links TRBV5-4 to TRBJ2-1; D is possibly TRBD2 (6 bases). There are 16 residues in the CDR3. Germline V gene sequence: CDR1 SGHNT, CDR2 YYREEE (reference sequence). V lost 4 bases, J lost 5 bases, and 19 bases lay in between. This CDR3 is CASSGVGGYTNNEQFF. Written as DNA, the CDR3 is TGTGCCAGCAGCGGGGTAGGAGGGTATACCAACAATGAGCAGTTCTTC. Supplemented by reference TRBV5-4 and TRBJ2-1, the full variable domain reads ETGVTQSPTHLIKTRGQQVTLRCSSQSGHNTVSWYQQALGQGPQFIFQYYREEENGRGNFPPRFSGLQFPNYSSELNVNALELDDSALYLCASSGVGGYTNNEQFFGPGTRLTVL.

The J gene is TRBJ2-3, the V gene TRBV7-2; TRBD2 agrees at 7 bases. The germline CDR1 and CDR2 sequences are SGHTA and FQGNSA. The CDR3 totals 16 residues. V lost 4 bases, J lost 0 bases, and 7 bases stayed unmatched. The chain's CDR3 is CASSWGGTPSTDTQYF. The CDR3 DNA sequence: TGTGCCAGCAGCTGGGGGGGGACTCCTAGCACAGATACGCAGTATTTT.

The chain employs TRBV7-2 and TRBJ2-3, with a possible D match to TRBD2 (5 bases). Germline V gene sequence: CDR1 SGHTA, CDR2 FQGNSA. V lost 0 bases, J lost 4 bases, and 11 bases lay in between. The CDR3 totals 15 residues. CDR3 bases: TGTGCCAGCAGCTTAGCGGGAGTTCGGGCAGATACGCAGTATTTT. It translates to CASSLAGVRADTQYF.

Concerning this clone: Other DNA sequences within the sample encode an identical CDR3. V gene TRBV19 combines with J gene TRBJ1-5, with no clear D. CDR3 length equals 15 residues. Germline V lookup: CDR1 LNHDA, CDR2 SQIVND (reference sequence). The V gene lost 1 base and the J gene lost 0 bases, with 7 bases spanning the gap. The CDR3 loop is CASSIAGISNQPQHF. In nucleotides, the CDR3 is TGTGCCAGTAGTATAGCGGGGATTAGCAATCAGCCCCAGCATTTT.

The V and J genes are TRBV29-1 and TRBJ1-1; TRBD1 might be the D (5 bases). The V gene lost 6 bases and the J gene lost 1 base, with 9 bases spanning the gap. CDR3 size: 12 residues. Germline V gene sequence: CDR1 SQVTM, CDR2 ANQGSEA. The DNA of the CDR3 is TGCAGCGTCCGACAGACGAACACTGAAGCTTTCTTT. This sequence encodes CSVRQTNTEAFF.

This clone was observed a handful of times. The V call is TRBV19, the J call TRBJ2-5; TRBD2 aligns across 8 bases. This CDR3 contains 13 residues. Losses at the gene ends were 5 bases for V and 4 bases for J; bases not matched to a gene: 3. CDR1 and CDR2 (germline): LNHDA, SQIVND (reference sequence). The CDR3 is CASSSSGRETQYF. Written as DNA, the CDR3 is TGTGCCAGTAGTTCCAGCGGGAGAGAGACCCAGTACTTC.

The sample holds a few counts of this clone. The DNA of the CDR3 is TGTGCCAGCAGGGGGGACAGCAGCTCCTACAATGAGCAGTTCTTC. Its translation: CASRGDSSSYNEQFF. The chain has TRBV28 and TRBJ2-1; 7 nucleotides line up with TRBD1. The trim removed 6 bases at V and 0 bases at J, leaving 5 bases unmatched. The CDR3 extends over 15 amino acids. The V gene's germline CDR1 is MDHEN and CDR2 SYDVKM.

The rearrangement uses TRBV15 and TRBJ2-2, with 7 positions matching TRBD1. The germline V gene has CDR1 LNHNV and CDR2 YYDKDF (reference sequence). The CDR3 loop spans 17 amino acids. The trim removed 3 bases at V and 9 bases at J, leaving 16 bases unmatched. As DNA, the CDR3 is TGTGCCACCAGCAGCCCTTACAGGGGAGATGCGGAGAGGGAGCTGTTTTTT. Residues: CATSSPYRGDAERELFF.

This clone was seen a few times. The rearrangement joins TRBV7-7 to TRBJ2-3, with unresolved D. CDR1 and CDR2 (germline): SSHAT, FNYEAQ (reference sequence). The CDR3 runs 14 residues. V lost 5 bases, J lost 0 bases, and 9 bases lay in between. CDR3 sequence reads: CASSPELSTDTQYF. CDR3 nucleotides: TGTGCCAGCAGCCCCGAGCTAAGCACAGATACGCAGTATTTT.

This clone was observed a handful of times. This sequence joins TRBV29-1 and TRBJ1-1, with unresolved D. The CDR3 extends over 12 amino acids. V dropped 3 bases and J dropped 4 bases, with 9 bases sitting between them. Looked up from germline, CDR1 is SQVTM and CDR2 is ANQGSEA. CDR3 residues: CSVEREFTEAFF. The CDR3 DNA reads as TGCAGCGTTGAGCGAGAGTTCACTGAAGCTTTCTTT.

V gene TRBV5-4 combines with J gene TRBJ2-3; 10 bases align to TRBD1. The length of the CDR3 is 15 residues. The germline V gene has CDR1 SGHNT and CDR2 YYREEE (reference sequence). The V segment lost 4 bases and the J segment 1 base; nucleotides outside the gene matches: 3. The CDR3, as DNA: TGTGCCAGCAGCCCCGGGACAGGGGGCACAGATACGCAGTATTTT. Its protein product is CASSPGTGGTDTQYF.

This clone has a handful of counts. V usage is TRBV14 and J usage is TRBJ2-7; weak D call: TRBD1 (6 bases). CDR3 length equals 13 residues. Germline assignment: CDR1 SGHDN and CDR2 FVKESK. The V gene lost 0 bases and the J gene lost 10 bases, with 13 bases spanning the gap. In DNA form, the CDR3 reads TGTGCCAGCAGCCAAGACTGGCAGGGGCTCCAGTACTTC. It translates to CASSQDWQGLQYF.

Of note for this clone: This sample includes further DNA sequences coding for the same CDR3. V usage is TRBV7-2 and J usage is TRBJ2-3; 10 bases line up with TRBD1. V lost 1 base and J lost 5; bases outside the gene matches: 3. The CDR3 sequence is 15 residues long. Germline assignment: CDR1 SGHTA and CDR2 FQGNSA. The CDR3 spells CASSLVGQGRDTQYF. Written as DNA, the CDR3 is TGTGCCAGCAGCTTAGTGGGACAGGGGAGAGATACGCAGTATTTT.

This clone was observed a handful of times. The chain carries TRBV5-1 and TRBJ2-5; the match to TRBD2 covers 7 bases. Germline V gene lookup returns CDR1 SGHRS and CDR2 YFSETQ. The length of the CDR3 is 14 residues. After removal of 0 bases from V and 5 bases from J, the junction contained 4 bases not matched to a gene. CDR3: CASSLVQGGETQYF. For the CDR3, the DNA is TGCGCCAGCAGCTTGGTGCAGGGAGGGGAGACCCAGTACTTC.

This clone was seen a handful of times. The chain couples TRBV12-5 to TRBJ2-1; TRBD2 matches 12 bases. The V segment lost 7 bases and the J segment 10 bases; nucleotides outside the gene matches: 11. Germline CDR1 is LGHNT and CDR2 is FRNRAP. CDR3 length equals 15 residues. DNA of the CDR3: TGTGCTAGTGCTGGTCTAGCGGGAGGGCCGAAAGAGCAGTTCTTC. Translation: CASAGLAGGPKEQFF.

V and J are TRBV28 and TRBJ2-5, with a weak D call TRBD2 (6 bases). Germline values: CDR1 MDHEN, CDR2 SYDVKM. The V and J ends lost 7 bases and 2 bases respectively, with 11 bases between them. This CDR3 has 13 residues. The CDR3 DNA follows: TGTGCCAGCACCTTCGGGGGACAAGAGACCCAGTACTTC. This gives the protein CASTFGGQETQYF.

The V gene is TRBV28, the J gene TRBJ2-6, with TRBD1 identical over 7 bases. The CDR3 totals 16 residues. Germline-derived CDR1 and CDR2 are MDHEN and SYDVKM. The V and J ends lost 4 bases and 3 bases, in that order; junction bases with no gene match: 6. CDR3 nucleotides: TGTGCCAGCAGTTCCGGACAGGCCGGTGGGGCCAACGTCCTGACTTTC. Translation gives CASSSGQAGGANVLTF.

This clone was observed a few times. CDR3 region: CASSQALVGGNTIYF. For the CDR3, the DNA is TGCGCCAGCAGCCAGGCCCTGGTCGGAGGGAACACCATATATTTT. This rearrangement joins TRBV4-1 to TRBJ1-3; D not resolved. The CDR3 sequence is 15 residues long. The V end was cut by 3 bases, the J end by 7 bases, with 16 bases between. Germline CDR1 and CDR2: MGHRA and YSYEKL.

This clone appeared a few times. The chain links TRBV30 to TRBJ1-4; 7 nucleotides line up with TRBD1. V gave up 5 bases and J gave up 4 bases; unmatched junction bases: 7. Per germline, CDR1 GTSNPN and CDR2 SVGIG (reference sequence). The CDR3 is 14 amino acids. The DNA for the CDR3 is TGTGCCTGGCGTCCGCAGGGGGGTAATGAAAAACTGTTTTTT. It specifies CAWRPQGGNEKLFF.

The chain carries TRBV7-9 and TRBJ2-3; the match to TRBD2 covers 11 bases. V shed 5 bases, J shed 4 bases, and the junction held 5 bases outside the gene matches. The CDR3 extends over 15 amino acids. Germline V gene data show CDR1 as SEHNR and CDR2 as FQNEAQ (reference sequence). CDR3 coding DNA: TGTGCCAGCAGCCAACTAGCGGGAGCAGCAGATACGCAGTATTTT. This translates into CASSQLAGAADTQYF.

The rearrangement links TRBV28 to TRBJ1-2; a possible D gene is TRBD1 (6 bases). With 4 bases removed from V and 7 bases from J, the gap between germline ends came to 13 bases. The germline CDR1 and CDR2 sequences are MDHEN and SYDVKM. The CDR3 has 13 amino acids. Here the CDR3 DNA reads TGTGCCAGCAGTTCGGGACAACTGAGTGGCTACACCTTC. Translating gives CASSSGQLSGYTF.